Below are 20 T cell receptor beta chains sequenced from a single sample in a study of T cells after yellow fever vaccination. TCRdb reprocessed the 5' RACE reads via MiXCR and lists one record per CDR3 protein. The sample carries about 320,000 distinct CDR3 sequences, around 6.8% recorded once. The sample here was PBMCs, taken roughly 47 days after the first yellow fever vaccination. These receptors all stem from a man aged 18-30 years who received the YFV17D yellow fever vaccine.

This clonotype was found a few times. The chain recombines TRBV27 with TRBJ2-2; possible D gene TRBD1, 6 bases. In germline, CDR1 is MNHEY, CDR2 SMNVEV (reference sequence). This CDR3 has 19 amino acids. Trimming removed 4 bases at V and 4 bases at J, with 25 bases between. The CDR3 spells CASSSIPPRGPTVTGELFF. In DNA, the CDR3 is TGTGCCAGCAGTTCAATCCCCCCCAGGGGCCCCACGGTCACCGGGGAGCTGTTTTTT.

This clonotype occurred a few times. The V call is TRBV12-3 or TRBV12-4, the J call TRBJ2-4; the D gene is possibly TRBD2 (6 bases). V was shortened by 7 bases and J by 10 bases, with 17 bases between the two germline ends. CDR3 length: 13 residues. The CDR3 DNA follows: TGTGCCAGCACCAAGGAGGGGTTAGGTATTCAGTACTTC. Translating gives CASTKEGLGIQYF.

The chain uses TRBV5-6 and TRBJ1-5, with D uncertain. The CDR3 length is 15 residues. The germline CDR1 and CDR2 sequences are SGHDT and YYEEEE. V lost 4 bases and J 4 bases, leaving 15 bases between the germline ends. In DNA form, the CDR3 reads TGTGCCAGCAGCCGGAAGTCCAGGAGTAATCAGCCCCAGCATTTT. Translated: CASSRKSRSNQPQHF.

This clonotype has just a few counts. This chain links TRBV27 with TRBJ1-2; no clear D. Between the trimmed V and J ends, which lost 5 bases and 3 bases, there was a span of 13 bases. CDR1 is MNHEY, CDR2 SMNVEV, per germline (reference sequence). The CDR3 runs 14 residues. CDR3 protein: CASSPVGSDYGYTF. The DNA of the CDR3 is TGTGCCAGCAGTCCCGTGGGTTCGGACTATGGCTACACCTTC.

This clonotype was counted ten times or more. The chain combines TRBV5-1 with TRBJ1-1, with a possible D match to TRBD1 (5 bases). CDR1 and CDR2 from the germline V gene are SGHRS and YFSETQ. V was cut by 1 base and J by 5 bases, with 15 bases left in between. The CDR3 has 15 amino acids. This chain's CDR3 is CASSLQGLGVTEAFF. As DNA, the CDR3 is TGCGCCAGCAGCTTGCAGGGCCTGGGGGTTACTGAAGCTTTCTTT.

The table lists this clonotype with a few counts. The V call is TRBV6-1, the J call TRBJ2-5; no definite D call. This CDR3 region has 14 residues. V gave up 7 bases and J gave up 3 bases, with 15 bases separating them. Per the germline V gene, CDR1 is MNHNS and CDR2 is SASEGT. This chain's CDR3 is CASTPNGRKETQYF. The CDR3 bases are TGTGCCAGCACCCCCAATGGCCGTAAAGAGACCCAGTACTTC.

This clonotype was found many times. The chain links TRBV7-9 to TRBJ1-1; D is undetermined. CDR3 length: 15 residues. The germline CDR1 and CDR2 sequences are SEHNR and FQNEAQ (reference sequence). V gave up 5 bases and J gave up 2 bases, with 15 bases separating them. This CDR3 reads CASSPRARVNTEAFF. In nucleotides, the CDR3 is TGTGCCAGCAGCCCAAGAGCTCGGGTAAACACTGAAGCTTTCTTT.

This clonotype came up a few times. V is TRBV29-1 and J is TRBJ2-7, with D perhaps TRBD1 or TRBD2 (5 bases each). CDR1 and CDR2 from the germline V gene are SQVTM and ANQGSEA. The V end lost 6 bases, the J end lost 7 bases, and 25 bases lay between the germline ends. The CDR3 is made up of 15 amino acids. CDR3 nucleotide sequence: TGCAGCGTCGCCGGGGATCGGGACCTTCCTTATGAGCAGTACTTC. This codes for CSVAGDRDLPYEQYF.

In this sample, this clonotype turned up a few times. CDR3 bases: TGCGCCAGCAGCTTGGACGCGTACGAGCAGTACTTC. Protein: CASSLDAYEQYF. V is TRBV5-1 and J is TRBJ2-7, with no clear D. The germline V gene encodes CDR1 SGHRS and CDR2 YFSETQ. Trimming pared 0 bases from V and 4 bases from J, leaving 5 bases between. The CDR3 length is 12 residues.

This clonotype was found many times. V usage is TRBV6-2 or TRBV6-3 and J usage is TRBJ2-7; TRBD1 aligns across 7 bases. J was trimmed by 1 base and V by 4 bases; bases with no gene match: 7. The CDR3 runs to 15 residues. The germline V gene has CDR1 MNHEY and CDR2 SVGEGT. The CDR3 region has the DNA TGTGCCAGCAGTTCCACCGGGACAGCATCCTACGAGCAGTACTTC. Its translation is CASSSTGTASYEQYF.

The chain carries TRBV7-2 and TRBJ1-4; 7 bases align to TRBD1. J was trimmed by 5 bases and V by 2 bases; bases with no gene match: 2. This CDR3 contains 14 residues. CDR1 and CDR2 from the germline V gene are SGHTA and FQGNSA. In DNA form, the CDR3 reads TGTGCCAGCAGCTTAAAACAGGGGAATGAAAAACTGTTTTTT. Amino acid sequence: CASSLKQGNEKLFF.

This clonotype was seen only a few times. CDR3 DNA sequence: TGCAGTGCTAGACCGGGGGGTTCCTACAATGAGCAGTTCTTC. Amino acids: CSARPGGSYNEQFF. The chain employs TRBV20-1 and TRBJ2-1; TRBD2 aligns across 7 bases. Germline trimming cut 2 bases from V and 1 base from J; bases unmatched to any gene: 2. Germline CDR1 DFQATT, CDR2 SNEGSKA (reference sequence). The CDR3 has 14 amino acids.

This clonotype was seen a handful of times. The chain uses TRBV29-1 and TRBJ1-1; D gene uncertain. V gave up 0 bases and J gave up 1 base, with 18 bases separating them. This CDR3 spans 17 amino acids. The germline V gene encodes CDR1 SQVTM and CDR2 ANQGSEA. The CDR3 region has the DNA TGCAGCGTTGAAGATCTAGGACTCTCAGGATCGAACACTGAAGCTTTCTTT. It encodes CSVEDLGLSGSNTEAFF.

CDR3 sequence reads: CSARAGAETQYF. The CDR3 bases are TGCAGTGCTAGAGCCGGGGCTGAGACCCAGTACTTC. The V gene is TRBV20-1, the J gene TRBJ2-5; D possibly matches TRBD1 or TRBD2 (5 bases each). V was shortened by 1 base and J by 5 bases, with 8 bases between the two germline ends. The germline V gene encodes CDR1 DFQATT and CDR2 SNEGSKA (reference sequence). The CDR3 contains 12 residues.

This clonotype appeared a few times. The CDR3 region has the DNA TGTGCCACCAGCGAGGAGTCCGCGGGCACAGATACGCAGTATTTT. Its protein product is CATSEESAGTDTQYF. This sequence joins TRBV15 and TRBJ2-3; D not resolved. This CDR3 is 15 amino acids long. Germline assignment: CDR1 LNHNV and CDR2 YYDKDF (reference sequence). Between the trimmed V and J ends, which lost 5 bases and 1 base, there was a span of 13 bases.

This clonotype was picked up a small number of times. This sequence joins TRBV7-2 and TRBJ2-3; D is unclear. CDR1 is SGHTA and CDR2 is FQGNSA in the germline V gene. With 0 bases removed from V and 4 bases from J, the gap between germline ends came to 8 bases. The CDR3 contains 14 residues. The CDR3 sequence: CASSLAPYPDTQYF. The CDR3 DNA reads TGTGCCAGCAGCTTAGCCCCTTACCCAGATACGCAGTATTTT.

This clonotype has more than one count but fewer than ten. The rearrangement joins TRBV7-9 to TRBJ2-5, with D maybe TRBD2 (6 bases). V was trimmed by 5 bases and J by 4 bases, leaving 20 bases between them. The CDR3 extends over 16 amino acids. The germline gives CDR1 SEHNR, CDR2 FQNEAQ (reference sequence). The CDR3 nucleotides are TGTGCCAGCAGCCCTAGCTTCGGGGCCGGGGGAGAGACCCAGTACTTC. Translation gives CASSPSFGAGGETQYF.

CDR3 protein: CASSQGNSPLHF. The CDR3, as DNA: TGCGCCAGCAGCCAGGGGAATTCACCCCTCCACTTT. The rearrangement links TRBV4-3 to TRBJ1-6; D gene uncertain. V dropped 3 bases and J dropped 7 bases, with 4 bases sitting between them. CDR3 length: 12 amino acids. The germline gives CDR1 LGHNA, CDR2 YSLEER.

This clonotype was seen a handful of times. The chain recombines TRBV5-1 with TRBJ2-3; 8 nucleotides agree with TRBD1. Germline assignment: CDR1 SGHRS and CDR2 YFSETQ. The CDR3 sequence is 15 residues long. V shed 2 bases and J 5 bases; nucleotides not matched to a gene: 7. CDR3 DNA sequence: TGCGCCAGCAGCTTCGGTCAGGGGGCAGGAGATACGCAGTATTTT. This translates into CASSFGQGAGDTQYF.

The CDR3 DNA sequence: TGCGCCAGCAGCCTCCAAGCGGGACACAACACCGGGGAGCTGTTTTTT. Encoded protein: CASSLQAGHNTGELFF. V and J are TRBV4-3 and TRBJ2-2, with D perhaps matching TRBD2 (7 bases). V lost 4 bases, J lost 2 bases, and 14 bases lay in between. Germline-derived CDR1 and CDR2 are LGHNA and YSLEER. The CDR3 has 16 amino acids.